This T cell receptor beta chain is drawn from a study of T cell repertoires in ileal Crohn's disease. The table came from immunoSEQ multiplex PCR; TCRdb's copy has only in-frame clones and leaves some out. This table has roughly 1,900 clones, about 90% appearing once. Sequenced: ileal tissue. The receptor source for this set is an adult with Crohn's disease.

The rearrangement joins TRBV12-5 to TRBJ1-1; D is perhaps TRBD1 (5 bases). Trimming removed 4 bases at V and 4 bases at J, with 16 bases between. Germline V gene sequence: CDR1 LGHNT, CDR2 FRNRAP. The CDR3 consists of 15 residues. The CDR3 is CASGYPPDQGTEAFF. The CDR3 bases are TGTGCTAGTGGTTACCCCCCAGATCAGGGCACTGAAGCTTTCTTT.